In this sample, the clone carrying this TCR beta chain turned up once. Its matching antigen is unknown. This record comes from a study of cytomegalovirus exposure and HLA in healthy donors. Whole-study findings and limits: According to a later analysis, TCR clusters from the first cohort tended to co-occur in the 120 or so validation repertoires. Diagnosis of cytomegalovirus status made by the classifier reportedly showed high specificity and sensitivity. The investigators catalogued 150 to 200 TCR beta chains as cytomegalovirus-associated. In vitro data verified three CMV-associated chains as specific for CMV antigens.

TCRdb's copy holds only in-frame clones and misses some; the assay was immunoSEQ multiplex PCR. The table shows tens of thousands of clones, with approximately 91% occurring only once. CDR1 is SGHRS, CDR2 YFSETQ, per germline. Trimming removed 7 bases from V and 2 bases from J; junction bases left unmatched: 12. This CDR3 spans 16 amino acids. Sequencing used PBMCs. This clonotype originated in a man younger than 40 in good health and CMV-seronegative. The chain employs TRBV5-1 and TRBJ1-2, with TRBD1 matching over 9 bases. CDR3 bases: TGCGCCAGCGCTTTCGGGACAGGGTCGGGGAACTATGGCTACACCTTC. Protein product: CASAFGTGSGNYGYTF.